The clone carrying this T cell receptor (beta chain) was detected only a few times. Its antigen is undetermined. A junction end diverges from the germline sequence, so it may reflect a read error. This entry belongs to a study of post-analysis software for immune sequencing data. Broader study findings: Pronounced co-clustering by F measure was evident among identically batched samples. In multiple sclerosis, normalized Chao1 diversity was significantly below that of controls. Included in a set of five TRBV segments more frequent in patients than controls were TRBV5-6, TRBV5-1 and TRBV20-1.

Prepared libraries of TCR beta cDNA carried unique molecular identifiers. Roughly 500,000 cDNA molecules were recovered from an input of about 1 to 10 million T cells. TCRdb passed the PCR reads through MiXCR, listing each CDR3 protein once. The sample includes hundreds of thousands of distinct CDR3 sequences, approximately 30% of them seen just once. The CDR3 has 13 residues. The genes are TRBV12-3 or TRBV12-4 and TRBJ1-1; D ambiguous. The sequence was obtained from a girl between 10 and 17 years old with multiple sclerosis. Sequencing was done on a sample of blood. CDR3: CASSLKPNSEAFF. The DNA of the CDR3 is TGTGCCAGCAGCCTTAAACCGAACTCTGAAGCTTTCTTT.